The rows below give T cell receptor beta chains drawn from one sample of a study of OX40 agonist ivuxolimab in advanced cancers. Some clones are missing from TCRdb's copy, which holds only in-frame ones; the method was immunoSEQ multiplex PCR. Of some 86,000 clones in the sample, approximately 94% were seen once. Source: CD4+ or CD8+ T cells sorted from blood, taken in a trial of the OX40 agonist ivuxolimab. The source is an adult with an advanced solid tumor such as melanoma, head and neck, liver or kidney cancer. Each CDR3 is given with its conserved first and last residue. D genes are given only for firm matches. Not all rows give a size; the values are once, few, many and, for expanded clones, a class.

size	J	D	V	CDR3	DNA
.	TRBJ1-3	.	TRBV15	CATSRDRGSGNTIYF	TGTGCCACCAGCCGGGATAGGGGCTCTGGAAACACCATATATTTT
.	TRBJ2-7	TRBD2	TRBV6-6	CASGTNAYEQYF	TGTGCCAGCGGGACTAACGCCTACGAGCAGTACTTC
.	TRBJ2-3	.	TRBV29-1	CSVLGDLALTDTQYF	TGCAGCGTCCTGGGGGACCTCGCGCTCACAGATACGCAGTATTTT
.	TRBJ2-5	.	TRBV6-5	CASSPGETQYF	TGTGCCAGCTCGCCCGGGGAGACCCAGTACTTC
.	TRBJ1-2	.	TRBV4-1	CASSQVGQHYGYTF	TGCGCCAGCAGCCAAGTCGGACAGCACTATGGCTACACCTTC
.	TRBJ1-1	.	TRBV5-4	CASEPRGAEAFF	TGTGCCAGCGAACCTCGGGGGGCTGAAGCTTTCTTT
.	TRBJ2-5	.	TRBV9	CASSLGGQETQYF	TGTGCCAGCAGCCTGGGTGGGCAAGAGACCCAGTACTTC
.	TRBJ2-1	.	TRBV18	CASSPEGRGNEQFF	TGTGCCAGCTCACCAGAGGGACGGGGCAATGAGCAGTTCTTC
once	TRBJ1-1	.	TRBV11-2	CASSLGRDVNTEAFF	TGTGCCAGCAGCTTAGGCAGGGACGTCAACACTGAAGCTTTCTTT
.	TRBJ2-7	TRBD2	TRBV5-1	CASSVDREAYEQYF	TGCGCCAGCAGCGTCGATCGGGAGGCGTACGAGCAGTACTTC
.	TRBJ2-2	.	TRBV11-2	CASSYRPGLGELFF	TGTGCCAGCAGCTACCGGCCTGGACTCGGGGAGCTGTTTTTT
.	TRBJ2-7	.	TRBV4-1	CASSQVDREVDEQYF	TGCGCCAGCAGCCAAGTCGACAGGGAGGTAGACGAGCAGTACTTC
.	TRBJ2-7	.	TRBV19	CASSIDPDRNYEQYF	TGTGCCAGTAGTATAGATCCTGACAGGAACTACGAGCAGTACTTC
.	TRBJ1-4	.	TRBV7-9	CASSLITLSEEKLFF	TGTGCCAGCAGCTTAATAACCCTCTCGGAGGAAAAACTGTTTTTT
.	TRBJ2-1	.	TRBV14	CASSQGVPVPSYNEQFF	TGTGCCAGCAGCCAAGGGGTCCCCGTTCCATCCTACAATGAGCAGTTCTTC
.	TRBJ1-1	TRBD1	TRBV7-6	CASSPVTGVVTEAFF	TGTGCCAGCAGCCCCGTCACAGGGGTTGTCACTGAAGCTTTCTTT
.	TRBJ2-1	TRBD1	TRBV18	CASSGDRHEQFF	TGTGCCAGCTCCGGGGACAGACATGAGCAGTTCTTC
few	TRBJ1-5	.	TRBV29-1	CSVGHQPQHF	TGCAGCGTTGGGCATCAGCCCCAGCATTTT
.	TRBJ1-6	.	TRBV27	CASSLYRDSPLHF	TGTGCCAGCAGTTTATACAGGGACTCACCCCTCCACTTT
.	TRBJ1-3	.	TRBV13	CASSLAGRTIYF	TGTGCCAGCAGCTTAGCTGGTCGCACCATATATTTT
.	TRBJ2-1	.	TRBV6-5	CASSSLQGYNEQFF	TGTGCCAGCAGTTCGTTACAGGGCTACAATGAGCAGTTCTTC
.	TRBJ2-2	.	TRBV5-4	CASSPGGGNTGELFF	TGTGCCAGCAGCCCGGGTGGGGGTAACACCGGGGAGCTGTTTTTT
.	TRBJ2-7	TRBD1	TRBV6-6	CASSYRQGAYYEQYF	TGTGCCAGCAGTTACCGACAGGGGGCTTACTACGAGCAGTACTTC
.	TRBJ1-2	.	TRBV7-6	CASSMSGETHYGYTF	TGTGCCAGCAGCATGTCAGGGGAAACTCACTATGGCTACACCTTC
.	TRBJ1-2	.	TRBV19	CASSMVGRTSYGYTF	TGTGCCAGTAGTATGGTCGGCAGGACGTCGTATGGCTACACCTTC
.	TRBJ2-3	TRBD2	TRBV15	CATSGGLAGTDTQYF	TGTGCCACCAGCGGAGGACTAGCGGGGACAGATACGCAGTATTTT
.	TRBJ2-1	.	TRBV6-1	CASPAGNVNNEQFF	TGTGCCAGCCCGGCAGGCAACGTTAACAATGAGCAGTTCTTC
.	TRBJ2-7	TRBD2	TRBV11-2	CASSLDLRRTRRYEQYF	TGTGCCAGCAGCTTAGATCTGCGCAGGACTAGGCGATACGAGCAGTACTTC
.	TRBJ2-1	TRBD2	TRBV2	CASSQTSHNEQFF	TGTGCCAGCAGCCAGACTAGCCATAATGAGCAGTTCTTC